These 9 T cell receptor beta chains came from one sample sequenced in a study of blood T cells in healthy people across ages. A second PCR, run for about 7 to 11 cycles, used a sample-barcoded 5' primer plus a J-beta primer mix. TCRdb re-analysed the 5' RACE reads in MiXCR, keeping a single row per CDR3 protein. The repertoire holds approximately 1.5 million distinct CDR3 sequences, with around 40% as singletons. The sequenced material came from blood. The receptor source for this set is a woman aged 18-29 years in good health.

V and J are TRBV20-1 and TRBJ1-1, with a possible D match to TRBD1 (5 bases). The CDR3 is 14 residues long. Deletions cut 6 bases from V and 0 bases from J, with 14 bases between. Germline V gene lookup returns CDR1 DFQATT and CDR2 SNEGSKA (reference sequence). CDR3 residues: CSADFEGMNTEAFF. For the CDR3, the DNA is TGCAGTGCGGACTTCGAGGGGATGAACACTGAAGCTTTCTTT.

V and J are TRBV15 and TRBJ1-2; a possible D gene is TRBD1 (6 bases). The CDR3 spans 18 residues. Per germline, CDR1 LNHNV and CDR2 YYDKDF (reference sequence). The V gene lost 5 bases and the J gene lost 1 base, with 23 bases spanning the gap. CDR3 loop: CATSSQWTADFYNYGYTF. In DNA, the CDR3 is TGTGCCACCAGCTCTCAATGGACAGCAGATTTTTATAACTATGGCTACACCTTC.

The table lists this clonotype with a count of one. The CDR3 DNA reads TGTGCCAGTCCGTCCCCTGACAGGATCTTCTACGAGCAGTACTTC. It encodes CASPSPDRIFYEQYF. The J gene is TRBJ2-5, the V gene TRBV6-4; possible D gene TRBD1, 6 bases. The J call may be mistaken, given a closer DNA end match to TRBJ2-7. The germline V gene has CDR1 MRHNA and CDR2 SNTAGT. The CDR3 has 15 amino acids.

A remark on this clonotype: Its ends do not fully match the called genes, so a read error is possible. This chain joins TRBV7-9 and TRBJ2-1; 7 positions match TRBD2. The CDR3 sequence is 15 residues long. Germline assignment: CDR1 SEHNR and CDR2 FQNEAQ (reference sequence). The CDR3 spells CVSSPLRDYYNEQFF. In nucleotides, the CDR3 is TGTGTCAGCAGCCCTCTCCGGGACTATTACAATGAGCAGTTCTTC.

The J gene is TRBJ2-4, the V gene TRBV2; D is uncertain. Judging by the DNA end, TRBJ2-7 fits better; the J call may be wrong. The V gene's germline CDR1 is SNHLY and CDR2 FYNNEI. This CDR3 spans 13 amino acids. CDR3 residues: CASKKDHPYEQYF. The DNA of the CDR3 is TGTGCCAGCAAAAAAGACCACCCGTACGAGCAGTACTTC.

This clonotype showed up just a few times. This chain joins TRBV6-6 and TRBJ2-3; a weak D match, TRBD1 (6 bases). Trimming pared 9 bases from V and 3 bases from J, leaving 22 bases between. Germline V gene data show CDR1 as MNHNY and CDR2 as SVGAGI (reference sequence). CDR3 length: 16 amino acids. The CDR3 DNA sequence: TGTGCCAGTCTCCTAGAGTGGGTAGGGGGTACAGATACGCAGTATTTT. Translating gives CASLLEWVGGTDTQYF.

This clonotype was detected a few times. J is TRBJ1-2 and V is TRBV7-9; TRBD1 is a possible D gene (5 bases). This CDR3 spans 14 amino acids. Trimming removed 5 bases at V and 8 bases at J, with 18 bases between. Germline CDR1 SEHNR, CDR2 FQNEAQ (reference sequence). CDR3 residues: CASSITGTPRGYTF. CDR3 DNA: TGTGCCAGCAGCATTACCGGGACGCCTAGGGGCTACACCTTC.

The V call is TRBV28, the J call TRBJ2-1, with D maybe TRBD1 (5 bases). The DNA end is more similar to TRBJ2-7, so the J call may be wrong. CDR1 is MDHEN, CDR2 SYDVKM, per germline. CDR3 size: 17 residues. The CDR3 loop reads CASSLFDSASSYNEQYF. The CDR3 DNA reads TGTGCCAGCAGTTTGTTCGACAGTGCAAGCTCCTACAATGAGCAGTACTTC.

The chain carries TRBV3-1 and TRBJ2-7; D gene uncertain. V lost 0 bases and J lost 2, with 8 bases in between. CDR3 length: 14 amino acids. CDR1 is LGHDT, CDR2 YNNKEL, per germline (reference sequence). CDR3 amino acids: CASSQDGAAYEQYF. For the CDR3, the DNA is TGTGCCAGCAGCCAAGATGGAGCAGCCTACGAGCAGTACTTC.